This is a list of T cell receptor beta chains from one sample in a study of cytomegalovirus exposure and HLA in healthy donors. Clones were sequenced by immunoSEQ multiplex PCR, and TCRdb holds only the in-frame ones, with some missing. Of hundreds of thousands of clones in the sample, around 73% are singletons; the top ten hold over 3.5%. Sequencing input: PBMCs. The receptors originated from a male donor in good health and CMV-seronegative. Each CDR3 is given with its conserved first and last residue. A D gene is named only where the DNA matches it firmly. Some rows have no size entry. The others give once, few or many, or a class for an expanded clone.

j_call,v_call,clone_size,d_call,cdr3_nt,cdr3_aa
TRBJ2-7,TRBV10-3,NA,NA,TGTGCCATCAGTGAGTTATCCTACGAGCAGTACTTC,CAISELSYEQYF
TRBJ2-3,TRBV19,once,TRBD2,TGTGCCAGTAGTATTTCCCTAGCGGGAGGGCCGGTCGTTGATACGCAGTATTTT,CASSISLAGGPVVDTQYF
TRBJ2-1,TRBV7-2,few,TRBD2,TGTGCCAGCAGCGGCAGACTAGCGGGAGTCTCGGGTGAGCAGTTCTTC,CASSGRLAGVSGEQFF
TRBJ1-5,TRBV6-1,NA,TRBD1,TGTGCCAGCAGTGAGTACAGGGGGCCGGGCAATCAGCCCCAGCATTTT,CASSEYRGPGNQPQHF
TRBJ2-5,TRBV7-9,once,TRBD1,TGTGCCAGCAGCTTAGCGGGACAGCCGCAAGAGACCCAGTACTTC,CASSLAGQPQETQYF
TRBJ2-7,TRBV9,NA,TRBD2,TGTGCCAGCAGCCCCTTGGCGGGAGCTGTTCTCGAGCAGTACTTC,CASSPLAGAVLEQYF
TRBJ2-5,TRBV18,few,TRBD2,TGTGCCAGCTCACCCCGACCCAGCGGGAGTTTTAGAGGGAAAGAGACCCAGTACTTC,CASSPRPSGSFRGKETQYF
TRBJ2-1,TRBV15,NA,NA,TGTGCCACCAGCAGAGAGCGGCGGGTACTACCGTACAATGAGCAGTTCTTC,CATSRERRVLPYNEQFF
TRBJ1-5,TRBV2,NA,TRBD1,TGTGCCAGCAGTGAAGGGACAGGGGGGCAGCCCCAGCATTTT,CASSEGTGGQPQHF
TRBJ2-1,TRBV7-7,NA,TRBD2,TGTGCCAGGTGCCCGACTAGCGGGATCTACAATGAGCAGTTCTTC,CARCPTSGIYNEQFF
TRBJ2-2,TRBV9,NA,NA,TGTGCCAGCAGCGTTCTCCCTTTTCACGGGATAAGTCTCACCGGGGAGCTGTTTTTT,CASSVLPFHGISLTGELFF
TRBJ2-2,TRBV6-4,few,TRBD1,TGTGCCAGCAGTGAAGGGACAGTCACCGGGGAGCTGTTTTTT,CASSEGTVTGELFF
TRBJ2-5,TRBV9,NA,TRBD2,TGTGCCAGCAGCGTAGATACGGGGGGACAGACCCAGTACTTC,CASSVDTGGQTQYF
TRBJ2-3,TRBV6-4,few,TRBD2,TGTGCCAGCAGTGACGGGTTCGGGAGGGCCGATAACAAGCAAGATACGCAGTATTTT,CASSDGFGRADNKQDTQYF
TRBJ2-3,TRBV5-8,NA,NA,TGTGCCTCCAGCCCGGGGACAGATACGCAGTATTTT,CASSPGTDTQYF
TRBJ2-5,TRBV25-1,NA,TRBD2,TGTGCCACAGCGGGGCTAGCGGCCTACCAAGAGACCCAGTACTTC,CATAGLAAYQETQYF
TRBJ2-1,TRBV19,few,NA,TGTGCCTCCAAACTCGGGCAGGGGTCGAGTGAGCAGTTCTTC,CASKLGQGSSEQFF
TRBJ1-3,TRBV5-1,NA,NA,TGCGCCAGCAGCACAAAGGACAGTACTGGAAACACCATATATTTT,CASSTKDSTGNTIYF
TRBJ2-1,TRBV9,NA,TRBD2,TGTGCCAGCAGCGATAGCGGGAGCCCCTCCTACAATGAGCAGTTCTTC,CASSDSGSPSYNEQFF
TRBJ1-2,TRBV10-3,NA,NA,TGTGCCATCAGTGAGGAGACACCATATGGCTACACCTTC,CAISEETPYGYTF
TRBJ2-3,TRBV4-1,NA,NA,TGCGCCAGCAGCCAAGTTAAATCTAGCACAGATACGCAGTATTTT,CASSQVKSSTDTQYF
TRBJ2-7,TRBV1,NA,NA,TGCACCAGCAGCCAAAGCAGCGGACAGCCTCCCTACGAGCAGTACTTC,CTSSQSSGQPPYEQYF
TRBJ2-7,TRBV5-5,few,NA,TGTGCCAGCAGCTTGGCCGAAGGGAGACCCTACGAGCAGTACTTC,CASSLAEGRPYEQYF
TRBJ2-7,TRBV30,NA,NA,TGTGCCTGGAGTAGAGAAAGCGGCCTCTCCTACGAGCAGTACTTC,CAWSRESGLSYEQYF
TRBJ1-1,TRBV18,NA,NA,TGTGCCAGCTCACCACAGACAGACACTAGCGCTGAAGCTTTCTTT,CASSPQTDTSAEAFF
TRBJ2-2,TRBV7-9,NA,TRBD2,TGTGCCAGCAGCAGAAGCCTAGCGGGAGTTCCCGGGGAGCTGTTTTTT,CASSRSLAGVPGELFF
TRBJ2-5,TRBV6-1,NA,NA,TGTGCCAGCAGACAGGGATTGCGAGAGACCCAGTACTTC,CASRQGLRETQYF
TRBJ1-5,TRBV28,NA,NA,TGTGCCAGCAGTCCGACAGACAGTAGCAATCAGCCCCAGCATTTT,CASSPTDSSNQPQHF
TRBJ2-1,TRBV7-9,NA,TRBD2,TGTTCCAGCAGCCCCCCCCGGTCTAGCGGATACAATGAGCAGTTCTTC,CSSSPPRSSGYNEQFF
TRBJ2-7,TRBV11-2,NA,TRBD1,TGTGCCAGCAGCGCCGGACAGGGATACTCCTACGAGCAGTACTTC,CASSAGQGYSYEQYF
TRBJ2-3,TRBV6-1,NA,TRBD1,TGTGCCAGCAGTGGACAGGGTCTCTTCACAGATACGCGGTATTTT,CASSGQGLFTDTRYF
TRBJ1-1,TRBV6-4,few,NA,TGTGCCAGCAGTGACCCACCATCAGGGTCCGCTTTCTTT,CASSDPPSGSAFF
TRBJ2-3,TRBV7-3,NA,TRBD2,TGTGCCAGCAGCTTCGGGACTACCGTGGGGGATACGCAGTATTTT,CASSFGTTVGDTQYF
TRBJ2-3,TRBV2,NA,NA,TGTGCCAGCAGTGAAGCCCCGACAGCCACAGATACGCAGTATTTT,CASSEAPTATDTQYF
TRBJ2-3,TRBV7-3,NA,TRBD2,TGTGCCAGCAGTTTGGATGTAGCGGGAAGAAACACAGATACGCAGTATTTT,CASSLDVAGRNTDTQYF
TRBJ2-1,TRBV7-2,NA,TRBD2,TGTGCCAGCAGCCTTGGGACTAGCGGGTTGGGTGAGCAGTTCTTC,CASSLGTSGLGEQFF
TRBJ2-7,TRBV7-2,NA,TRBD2,TGTGCCAGCAGCTTATTCTCTAGCGGGACGATGAGCTTC,CASSLFSSGTMSF
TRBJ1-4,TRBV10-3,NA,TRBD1,TGTGCCACCCGGACAGGGGGCGATGAAAAACTGTTTTTT,CATRTGGDEKLFF